These 24 T cell receptor beta chains were sequenced from one sample in a study of cytotoxic CD8 clonotypes in ibrutinib-treated CLL. Sequenced by immunoSEQ multiplex PCR; TCRdb stores in-frame clones only, minus some. The table lists about 200,000 clones, about two thirds of them singletons. Material: PBMCs, obtained after 24 months of ibrutinib treatment. These receptors all come from a human donor with chronic lymphocytic leukemia.

The V and J genes are TRBV4-1 and TRBJ1-1, with D unresolved. V gave up 3 bases and J gave up 5 bases, with 10 bases separating them. Germline CDR1 reads MGHRA; CDR2 reads YSYEKL. This CDR3 spans 13 amino acids. The CDR3 sequence is CASSHDPGTEAFF. Here the CDR3 DNA reads TGCGCCAGCAGCCACGACCCGGGGACTGAAGCTTTCTTT.

In its sample, this clone was seen a few times. This chain joins TRBV5-1 and TRBJ2-2, with D unresolved. This CDR3 comprises 12 residues. Germline CDR1 is SGHRS and CDR2 is YFSETQ. Between the trimmed V and J ends, which lost 3 bases and 3 bases, there was a span of 3 bases. The CDR3 DNA reads TGCGCCAGCAGCTCCGACACCGGGGAGCTGTTTTTT. Translating gives CASSSDTGELFF.

The chain uses TRBV7-8 and TRBJ1-2, with D possibly TRBD1 on 5 matching bases. The CDR3 has 17 amino acids. Germline lookup yields CDR1 SGHVS and CDR2 FQNEAQ. Trimming stripped 5 bases from V and 0 bases from J, with 19 bases between. The CDR3 sequence is CASSPRGGRGANYGYTF. As DNA, the CDR3 is TGTGCCAGCAGCCCACGGGGTGGGAGGGGTGCTAACTATGGCTACACCTTC.

The rearrangement links TRBV9 to TRBJ2-3, with 9 bases fitting TRBD2. The CDR3 is 14 residues long. With 5 bases clipped from V and 5 bases from J, the junction kept 6 bases outside the gene matches. Germline loops: CDR1 SGDLS, CDR2 YYNGEE. The DNA of the CDR3 is TGTGCCAGCAGTTCTAGCGGGATTTTAGATACGCAGTATTTT. It yields the protein CASSSSGILDTQYF. Variable domain in full (rest from reference TRBV9 and TRBJ2-3): DSGVTQTPKHLITATGQRVTLRCSPRSGDLSVYWYQQSLDQGLQFLIQYYNGEERAKGNILERFSAQQFPDLHSELNLSSLELGDSALYFCASSSSGILDTQYFGPGTRLTVL.

A few counts support this clone. The chain couples TRBV4-3 to TRBJ2-3; D is undetermined. The germline V gene has CDR1 LGHNA and CDR2 YSLEER. Trimming removed 1 base at V and 4 bases at J, with 9 bases between. The CDR3 loop spans 14 amino acids. Written as DNA, the CDR3 is TGCGCCAGCAGCCAAGCGGGCCTCCCAGATACGCAGTATTTT. Translating gives CASSQAGLPDTQYF.

V usage is TRBV13 and J usage is TRBJ1-1; D gene unclear. Trimming took off 3 bases at V and 5 bases at J, with 4 bases between the two ends. Germline CDR1 PRHDT, CDR2 FYEKMQ (reference sequence). CDR3 length: 11 amino acids. The DNA for the CDR3 is TGTGCCAGCAGCTTGAGGACTGAAGCTTTCTTT. Translated: CASSLRTEAFF. The full variable domain, its missing parts supplied by reference TRBV13 and TRBJ1-1, is AAGVIQSPRHLIKEKRETATLKCYPIPRHDTVYWYQQGPGQDPQFLISFYEKMQSDKGSIPDRFSAQQFSDYHSELNMSSLELGDSALYFCASSLRTEAFFGQGTRLTVV.

The chain has TRBV7-2 and TRBJ2-7; D remains ambiguous. Germline V gene lookup returns CDR1 SGHTA and CDR2 FQGNSA. Deletions cut 1 base from V and 12 bases from J, with 10 bases between. The CDR3 is made up of 11 amino acids. The CDR3 loop is CASSLVAITYF. The CDR3 DNA is TGTGCCAGCAGCTTAGTGGCTATAACGTACTTC.

CDR3 region: CASSQATGEQYF. Here the CDR3 DNA reads TGTGCCAGCAGCCAAGCCACAGGGGAGCAGTACTTC. The chain recombines TRBV4-2 with TRBJ2-7, with D possibly being TRBD1 (6 bases). V dropped 1 base and J dropped 7 bases, with 8 bases sitting between them. The CDR3 extends over 12 amino acids. The germline gives CDR1 LGHNA, CDR2 YNFKEQ.

The J gene is TRBJ2-1, the V gene TRBV27, with D uncertain. This CDR3 region has 15 residues. Germline V gene sequence: CDR1 MNHEY, CDR2 SMNVEV (reference sequence). Trimming cost V 0 bases and J 0 bases, with 6 bases left between them. This CDR3 is CASSLSYSSYNEQFF. In DNA form, the CDR3 reads TGTGCCAGCAGTTTATCGTACAGCTCCTACAATGAGCAGTTCTTC.

The J gene is TRBJ2-1, the V gene TRBV11-2, with a weak D call TRBD1 (5 bases). V was cut by 2 bases and J by 4 bases, with 9 bases left in between. The length of the CDR3 is 14 residues. Germline V gene lookup returns CDR1 SGHAT and CDR2 FQNNGV. The CDR3 is CASSLNRLYNEQFF. CDR3 in DNA: TGTGCCAGCAGCTTAAACAGGCTATACAATGAGCAGTTCTTC. The variable domain in full, with the rest retrieved from reference TRBV11-2 and TRBJ2-1, is EAGVAQSPRYKIIEKRQSVAFWCNPISGHATLYWYQQILGQGPKLLIQFQNNGVVDDSQLPKDRFSAERLKGVDSTLKIQPAKLEDSAVYLCASSLNRLYNEQFFGPGTRLTVL.

The rearrangement uses TRBV29-1 and TRBJ2-3; 10 bases are shared with TRBD2. Germline V gene sequence: CDR1 SQVTM, CDR2 ANQGSEA. Germline trimming cut 2 bases from V and 6 bases from J; bases unmatched to any gene: 8. The CDR3 sequence is 15 residues long. The CDR3 region has the DNA TGCAGCGTTGAATCTAGCGGGAGCCCCACGGATACGCAGTATTTT. Protein product: CSVESSGSPTDTQYF.

The chain is built from TRBV27 and TRBJ2-7; D is unclear. Looked up from germline, CDR1 is MNHEY and CDR2 is SMNVEV (reference sequence). V lost 6 bases to trimming and J lost 0 bases, with 15 bases between them. The CDR3 runs to 15 residues. The CDR3 DNA follows: TGTGCCAGCAGGACCACTAAAGGATACTCCTACGAGCAGTACTTC. Translated, it gives CASRTTKGYSYEQYF.

CDR3 sequence reads: CASSQDRKRDEQFF. CDR3 sequence (DNA): TGCGCCAGCAGCCAAGACCGAAAGCGGGATGAGCAGTTCTTC. The V and J genes are TRBV4-3 and TRBJ2-1; tentative D call: TRBD2 (6 bases). Germline V gene sequence: CDR1 LGHNA, CDR2 YSLEER. The CDR3 has 14 amino acids. Trimming took off 0 bases at V and 8 bases at J, with 11 bases between the two ends.

The V gene is TRBV5-6, the J gene TRBJ2-5; TRBD1 aligns across 12 bases. V dropped 4 bases and J dropped 5; count of bases not matched to a gene: 9. The CDR3 has 16 residues. Per germline, CDR1 SGHDT and CDR2 YYEEEE. CDR3 nucleotide sequence: TGTGCCAGCAGCCCCCGGGGACAGGGGGCTGGTGAGACCCAGTACTTC. Its translation is CASSPRGQGAGETQYF.

This chain connects TRBV7-2 to TRBJ2-7; perhaps TRBD2 as D (5 bases). The germline CDR1 and CDR2 sequences are SGHTA and FQGNSA. V was cut by 5 bases and J by 3 bases, with 14 bases left in between. This CDR3 is 14 amino acids long. The CDR3 spells CASSPGLAGYEQYF. CDR3 DNA sequence: TGTGCCAGCAGCCCCGGGCTAGCAGGCTACGAGCAGTACTTC.

This clone turned up a few times. The chain has TRBV6-1 and TRBJ2-2; 9 bases match TRBD1. From germline, CDR1 is MNHNS and CDR2 SASEGT. CDR3 length: 13 residues. Trimming at V came to 6 bases and at J to 7 bases, leaving 3 bases not matched to a gene. CDR3 sequence reads: CASSDRGIGELFF. CDR3 coding DNA: TGTGCCAGCAGCGACAGGGGGATCGGGGAGCTGTTTTTT.

The chain links TRBV6-5 to TRBJ2-1; 8 nucleotides align to TRBD2. Per germline, CDR1 MNHEY and CDR2 SVGAGI. CDR3 length: 15 residues. The V and J ends lost 6 bases and 3 bases, in that order; junction bases with no gene match: 7. The CDR3 reads CASSQSGSYYNEQFF. The CDR3 DNA is TGTGCCAGCAGCCAAAGCGGGAGTTACTACAATGAGCAGTTCTTC.

The chain has TRBV16 and TRBJ1-3; the match to TRBD1 covers 8 bases. The length of the CDR3 is 16 residues. Germline values: CDR1 KGHSY, CDR2 FQNENV. The V and J ends lost 1 base and 2 bases, in that order; junction bases with no gene match: 4. The CDR3 DNA sequence: TGTGCCAGCAGCCAATTTCAGGGGGCAACTGGAAACACCATATATTTT. The encoded protein is CASSQFQGATGNTIYF.

The chain has TRBV4-3 and TRBJ2-1; D is possibly TRBD2 (5 bases). Trimming shortened V by 0 bases and J by 6 bases, and 15 bases separated the two germline ends. Germline CDR1 and CDR2: LGHNA and YSLEER. The CDR3 runs to 16 residues. This CDR3 is CASSQEFGVFGNEQFF. CDR3 sequence (DNA): TGCGCCAGCAGCCAAGAGTTCGGGGTTTTTGGCAATGAGCAGTTCTTC.

This sequence joins TRBV9 and TRBJ2-7; D possibly matches TRBD1 or TRBD2 (5 bases each). With 3 bases removed from V and 3 bases from J, the gap between germline ends came to 16 bases. The V gene's germline CDR1 is SGDLS and CDR2 YYNGEE. This CDR3 has 15 residues. The CDR3 spells CASSAQPGSGYEQYF. CDR3 nucleotide sequence: TGTGCCAGCAGCGCACAACCAGGGAGTGGCTACGAGCAGTACTTC.

The gene calls are TRBV29-1 and TRBJ1-2; D uncertain. With 5 bases removed from V and 2 bases from J, the gap between germline ends came to 9 bases. The CDR3 spans 12 residues. Germline V CDR1 and CDR2: SQVTM, ANQGSEA. CDR3 loop: CSVPDGNYGYTF. The DNA of the CDR3 is TGCAGCGTTCCAGACGGCAACTATGGCTACACCTTC.

J is TRBJ2-2 and V is TRBV2; 12 bases agree with TRBD2. The CDR3 spans 22 residues. Germline CDR1 SNHLY, CDR2 FYNNEI. Trimming cost V 7 bases and J 4 bases; bases outside gene matches: 25. DNA of the CDR3: TGTGCCAGCAACCAACCGGGACCCGGGGAAGCTAGCGGGAGGGTGGGCACCGGGGAGCTGTTTTTT. Encoded protein: CASNQPGPGEASGRVGTGELFF.

The rearrangement joins TRBV6-4 to TRBJ2-1; maybe TRBD1 (5 bases). The CDR3 runs to 13 residues. V lost 3 bases and J 7 bases, leaving 10 bases between the germline ends. Germline V gene sequence: CDR1 MRHNA, CDR2 SNTAGT. The CDR3 DNA reads as TGTGCCAGCAGTGATGTCAGGGCTAATGAGCAGTTCTTC. Translation gives CASSDVRANEQFF.

V is TRBV30 and J is TRBJ2-2, with 10 bases identical to TRBD1. This CDR3 is built from 15 residues. The V segment lost 1 base and the J segment 4 bases; nucleotides outside the gene matches: 3. The germline V gene has CDR1 GTSNPN and CDR2 SVGIG (reference sequence). CDR3 nucleotides: TGTGCCTGGAGTGGGGACAGGGGTGCCACCGGGGAGCTGTTTTTT. Its translation is CAWSGDRGATGELFF.